This T cell receptor (beta chain) was sequenced in a study of blood T cells in healthy people across ages. Study observations and caveats: A roughly linear age-dependent decrease characterized TCR beta diversity per million T cells. Higher diversity, along with more naive CD4+ cells, distinguished long-lived donors from aged donors.

About this clonotype: Its antigen is as yet unknown.

The CDR3 loop spans 15 amino acids. V was clipped by 1 base and J by 4 bases, with 10 bases between them. Germline-derived CDR1 and CDR2 are SGHTA and FQGNSA. Then a second PCR, running about 7 to 11 cycles, was carried out with a sample-barcoded 5' primer and a J-beta primer mix. A 12-random-nucleotide template-switch adaptor tagged each cDNA molecule. TCRdb passed the 5' RACE reads through MiXCR, listing each CDR3 protein once. The table lists around 800,000 distinct CDR3 sequences, 20% to 30% of them singletons. These data are also associated with another study on T cells of mothers and their children. This second report adds: Inherited differences only slightly affect thymic shaping of TCR recombination output.

The TCR was taken from a boy between 5 and 17 years old in good health. Sequencing input: blood. V is TRBV7-2 and J is TRBJ2-2; a weak D match, TRBD2 (5 bases). CDR3 nucleotides: TGTGCCAGCAGCTTAGATCGGGGAGCCACCGGGGAGCTGTTTTTT. This gives the protein CASSLDRGATGELFF.